This TCR beta chain was sequenced for a study of blood T cell repertoires in COVID-19. At the level of the study: Both acute and convalescent COVID-19 samples were obtained from the United States, Italy and Spain.

Trimming at V came to 0 bases and at J to 5 bases, leaving 8 bases not matched to a gene. The germline gives CDR1 SGDLS, CDR2 YYNGEE. The CDR3 extends over 16 amino acids. Cohorts were assigned according to the clinical history that participants reported. The table came from immunoSEQ multiplex PCR; TCRdb's copy has only in-frame clones and leaves some out. Of about 130,000 clones in the sample, less than 90% were seen once. The source of this sequence is a man in his thirties or forties who had recovered from COVID-19. The sequenced sample was PBMCs or T cells enriched from blood (not recorded which). The rearrangement joins TRBV9 to TRBJ1-2, with 9 bases matching TRBD1. CDR3 sequence: CASSVAPQGALYGYTF. CDR3 bases: TGTGCCAGCAGCGTAGCTCCACAGGGGGCGTTATATGGCTACACCTTC.